This TCR beta chain originates from a study of blood T cells in healthy people across ages. Study-wide points: Whereas aged donors had fewer naive CD4+ cells, long-lived donors had more of them and higher diversity.

Notes on this clonotype: Antigen unknown.

With V trimmed by 2 bases and J by 14 bases, 9 bases remained unmatched. CDR3 length: 13 residues. CDR1 is DFQATT, CDR2 SNEGSKA, per germline (reference sequence). A second roughly 6 to 11 cycle PCR used barcoded and J-beta primers. MiXCR, run by TCRdb on the 5' RACE reads, gives a single entry per CDR3 protein. The data show fewer than 800,000 distinct CDR3 sequences, over 45% seen once. The sequence was obtained from a woman aged 60 to 75 in good health. The chain recombines TRBV20-1 with TRBJ2-4; 10 nucleotides align to TRBD2. Input material: blood. CDR3 loop: CSARFKAGGNEYF. The CDR3 nucleotides read TGCAGTGCTAGATTTAAAGCGGGAGGGAATGAGTACTTC.